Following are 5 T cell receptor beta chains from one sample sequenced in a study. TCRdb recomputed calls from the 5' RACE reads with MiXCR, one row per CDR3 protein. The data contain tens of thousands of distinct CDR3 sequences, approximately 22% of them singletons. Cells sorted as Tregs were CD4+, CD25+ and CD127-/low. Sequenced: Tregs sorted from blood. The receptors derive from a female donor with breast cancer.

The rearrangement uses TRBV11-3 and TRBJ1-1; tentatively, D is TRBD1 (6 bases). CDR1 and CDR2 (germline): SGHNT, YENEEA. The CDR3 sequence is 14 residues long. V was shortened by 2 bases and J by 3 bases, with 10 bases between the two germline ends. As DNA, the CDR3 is TGTGCCAGCAGCTTACAGGGGTCGGACACTGAAGCTTTCTTT. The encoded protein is CASSLQGSDTEAFF.

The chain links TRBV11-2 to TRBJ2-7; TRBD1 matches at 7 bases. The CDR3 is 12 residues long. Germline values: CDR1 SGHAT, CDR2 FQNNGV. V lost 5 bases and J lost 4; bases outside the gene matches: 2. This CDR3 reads CASSRDRYEQYF. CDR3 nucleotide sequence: TGTGCCAGCAGCCGGGACAGATACGAGCAGTACTTC.

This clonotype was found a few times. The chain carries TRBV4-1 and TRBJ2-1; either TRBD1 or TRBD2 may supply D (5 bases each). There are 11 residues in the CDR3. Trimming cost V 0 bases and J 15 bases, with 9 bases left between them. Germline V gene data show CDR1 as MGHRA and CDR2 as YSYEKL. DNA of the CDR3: TGCGCCAGCAGCCAAGACAGGGAGAGGTTCTTC. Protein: CASSQDRERFF.

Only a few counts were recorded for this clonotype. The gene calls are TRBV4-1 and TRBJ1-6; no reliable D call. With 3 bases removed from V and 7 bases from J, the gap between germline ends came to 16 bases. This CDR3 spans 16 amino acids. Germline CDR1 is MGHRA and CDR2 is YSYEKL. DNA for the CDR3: TGCGCCAGCAGCCAGGGTTATCCAGACTACAATTCACCCCTCCACTTT. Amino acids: CASSQGYPDYNSPLHF.

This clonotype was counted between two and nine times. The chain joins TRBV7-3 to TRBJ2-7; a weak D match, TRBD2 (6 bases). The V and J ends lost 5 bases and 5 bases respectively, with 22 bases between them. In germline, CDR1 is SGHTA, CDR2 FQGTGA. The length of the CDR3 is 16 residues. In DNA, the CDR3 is TGTGCCAGCAGCCCCCGGGGAGGAGGAGCCCTCCACGAGCAGTACTTC. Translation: CASSPRGGGALHEQYF.